Detailed here is one T cell receptor beta chain. Its binding antigen is unknown. Base qualities are not provided; no much larger clone lies one nucleotide away. The sample belongs to a study of CD8 T cells in ankylosing spondylitis listed by TCRdb under 2017. As for the study more broadly: The study profiled T cell receptor beta repertoires in healthy donors and ankylosing spondylitis patients to find disease-linked TCR variants. The whole study cohort included 108 healthy donors and 20 to 25 ankylosing spondylitis patients. Peripheral blood was sampled, and synovial fluid was additionally collected from ankylosing spondylitis patients.

The paper's findings and limits, for the study overall: Significant enrichment of the disease-linked clones was reported in matched synovial fluid samples from ankylosing spondylitis patients. A TCR beta motif of about 8 highly homologous amino acid variants appeared characteristic of blood from ankylosing spondylitis patients. Some TCR beta motif variants had previously been reported in synovial fluid and blood of reactive arthritis patients, which suggested common disease-initiation mechanisms. The disease-linked clones had a CD8+ phenotype and were found at relatively low frequencies in peripheral blood.

For this chain, trimming is 8 bases at the V end and 2 bases at the J end, and the number of junction bases without a gene match is 8. CDR1 SGHTA and CDR2 FQGNSA are derived from the germline V gene. Inclusive of the bounding cysteine and phenylalanine, the CDR3 is 15 residues long. Only the CDR3 part of the read is kept: 45 bases, read in frame from the first base. The sequencer listed for this sample is Illumina HiSeq 2500. TCR beta libraries were prepared by quantitative 5'-RACE with molecular barcodes. In the authors' own workflow: To identify disease-linked TCR variants, a new computational method was used, one built on a probabilistic model of VDJ rearrangement. The raw public data were reprocessed by TCRdb itself: fastp quality trimming at Q25, MiXCR clonotype calling, in-frame beta chains only. Here each entry gathers all rows of one CDR3 protein and keeps the most common genes and DNA. TCRdb, rather than the study authors, made the V and J calls. The sample records roughly 450,000 distinct CDR3 sequences, roughly a quarter of which are singletons. Jointly, the top ten make up over 0.8% of the sample.

The TCR comes from a male donor with ankylosing spondylitis. Recombination joined TRBV7-2 with TRBJ1-1; 10 of the junction bases match TRBD1. Specimen: blood, either unsorted or a sorted T cell fraction (not recorded which). The CDR3: CASFIRDRGNTEAFF. The DNA reads as follows: TGTGCCAGCTTCATCAGGGACAGGGGTAACACTGAAGCTTTCTTT.